These 27 T cell receptor beta chains came from one sample sequenced in a study of identical twins. TCRdb fed the 5' RACE reads into MiXCR, producing one record per CDR3 protein. The sample shows roughly 700,000 distinct CDR3 sequences, approximately 9% of them seen only once. The same data also went into a second study, on yellow fever vaccine responses in identical twins.

Sequencing input: PBMCs. Every receptor here comes from a woman aged 18 to 35 in good health.

This clonotype came up many times. J is TRBJ2-1 and V is TRBV6-2 or TRBV6-3; TRBD2 is a possible D gene (6 bases). CDR1 is MNHEY, CDR2 SVGEGT, per germline. CDR3 length: 14 residues. The ends were cut back, 5 bases at V and 4 bases at J, with 12 bases in the middle. The DNA for the CDR3 is TGTGCCAGCAGTCGGAGCGGGCCGTACAATGAGCAGTTCTTC. Its translation: CASSRSGPYNEQFF.

CDR3 nucleotides: TGCAGTGCTAGTCGACAGAGGAACACTGAAGCTTTCTTT. Translated, it gives CSASRQRNTEAFF. The chain combines TRBV20-1 with TRBJ1-1; possibly TRBD1 for D (5 bases). V was clipped by 3 bases and J by 1 base, with 9 bases between them. The CDR3 runs 13 residues. The germline CDR1 and CDR2 sequences are DFQATT and SNEGSKA (reference sequence).

The chain carries TRBV12-3 or TRBV12-4 and TRBJ2-1; D perhaps matches TRBD2 (5 bases). Trimming pared 3 bases from V and 6 bases from J, leaving 12 bases between. The CDR3 consists of 14 residues. The CDR3 DNA reads TGTGCCAGCAGTTTCGGCTCTAGCCTCAATGAGCAGTTCTTC. It specifies CASSFGSSLNEQFF.

V is TRBV3-1 and J is TRBJ2-3; the match to TRBD2 covers 9 bases. J gave up 10 bases and V 1 base, and 12 bases lay outside the gene matches. Germline loops: CDR1 LGHDT, CDR2 YNNKEL (reference sequence). This CDR3 is built from 16 residues. The CDR3 DNA reads TGTGCCAGCAGCCAAGCGGTGATAGCGGGGGACCGCCCGCAGTATTTT. Encoded protein: CASSQAVIAGDRPQYF.

This clonotype has ten or more counts. The chain links TRBV12-3 or TRBV12-4 to TRBJ1-3, with D tentatively TRBD1 (5 bases). V gave up 4 bases and J gave up 2 bases, with 15 bases separating them. This CDR3 is built from 16 residues. The CDR3, as DNA: TGTGCCAGCAGTTCCGTCCCCCAGGGAGCTGGAAACACCATATATTTT. It encodes CASSSVPQGAGNTIYF.

This clonotype has a count of ten or more. The chain carries TRBV12-3 or TRBV12-4 and TRBJ1-5; D gene uncertain. The CDR3 runs 12 residues. The V end was cut by 4 bases, the J end by 11 bases, with 12 bases between. Written as DNA, the CDR3 is TGTGCCAGCAGTTCCGGGGTAAGGGCCCAGCATTTT. It translates to CASSSGVRAQHF.

V is TRBV6-1 and J is TRBJ1-1; possibly TRBD1 for D (5 bases). There are 14 residues in the CDR3. V lost 8 bases to trimming and J lost 0 bases, with 13 bases between them. CDR1 and CDR2 from the germline V gene are MNHNS and SASEGT. The CDR3 DNA follows: TGTGCCAGCTGGCGAGGACACCTGAACACTGAAGCTTTCTTT. Translated: CASWRGHLNTEAFF.

This clonotype was counted at least ten times. The rearrangement joins TRBV10-3 to TRBJ2-7; 9 positions match TRBD1. With 7 bases clipped from V and 3 bases from J, the junction kept 7 bases outside the gene matches. Germline V gives CDR1 ENHRY, CDR2 SYGVKD. The CDR3 extends over 14 amino acids. The CDR3 protein is CAITPGQGNYEQYF. The CDR3 DNA reads TGTGCCATCACCCCGGGACAGGGTAACTACGAGCAGTACTTC.

There are many counts of this clonotype. The chain couples TRBV7-8 to TRBJ2-7; possible D gene TRBD1, 5 bases. The CDR3 length is 16 residues. Germline loops: CDR1 SGHVS, CDR2 FQNEAQ. Between the trimmed V and J ends, which lost 1 base and 2 bases, there was a span of 15 bases. The CDR3 DNA sequence: TGTGCCAGCAGCTTAGGCGGTGTGGCAGGGCCCTACGAGCAGTACTTC. Translation gives CASSLGGVAGPYEQYF.

This clonotype turned up a few times. A much bigger clone sits one base away, suggesting this may be a read error. The chain is built from TRBV12-3 or TRBV12-4 and TRBJ2-2, with 12 bases identical to TRBD2. J gave up 4 bases and V 6 bases, and 3 bases lay outside the gene matches. CDR3 length: 15 residues. In DNA form, the CDR3 reads TGTGCCAGCAGCGGACTAGCGGGGACCACCGGGGAGCTGTTTTTT. It is translated as CASSGLAGTTGELFF.

This clonotype was observed a handful of times. This rearrangement joins TRBV28 to TRBJ1-4; tentative D call: TRBD1 (5 bases). V shed 5 bases and J shed 1 base, with 11 bases lying between them. CDR3 length: 15 residues. Germline V gene sequence: CDR1 MDHEN, CDR2 SYDVKM. The CDR3 nucleotides read TGTGCCAGCAGTCCCGGGGGGGAAACTAATGAAAAACTGTTTTTT. Translating it yields CASSPGGETNEKLFF.

The V call is TRBV30, the J call TRBJ2-4, with 8 positions matching TRBD1. CDR3 size: 15 residues. The germline gives CDR1 GTSNPN, CDR2 SVGIG (reference sequence). V was clipped by 4 bases and J by 4 bases; unmatched bases: 9. In DNA, the CDR3 is TGTGCCTGGACTCCGGGACAGGCCCGTAAAAACATTCAGTACTTC. Protein: CAWTPGQARKNIQYF.

This clonotype was seen many times. This rearrangement joins TRBV4-3 to TRBJ2-1; D is ambiguous. The CDR3 is 15 amino acids. Germline CDR1 and CDR2: LGHNA and YSLEER. V was cut by 0 bases and J by 7 bases, with 13 bases left in between. CDR3 in DNA: TGCGCCAGCAGCCAAGACCGCGGCGGTGGGAATGAGCAGTTCTTC. This gives the protein CASSQDRGGGNEQFF.

This clonotype was detected only a few times. The chain recombines TRBV4-3 with TRBJ1-1; no firm D call. Germline V gives CDR1 LGHNA, CDR2 YSLEER. The V end was cut by 0 bases, the J end by 6 bases, with 20 bases between. The CDR3 is 17 residues long. The CDR3 DNA sequence: TGCGCCAGCAGCCAAGATAAGACCGCTTTGGCGGCATCTGAAGCTTTCTTT. It yields the protein CASSQDKTALAASEAFF.

This clonotype was picked up many times. The chain uses TRBV29-1 and TRBJ2-7, with TRBD2 matching 7 bases. V lost 6 bases, J lost 4 bases, and 12 bases stayed unmatched. The CDR3 runs to 14 residues. Germline V gene lookup returns CDR1 SQVTM and CDR2 ANQGSEA. The CDR3 sequence is CSVGGWRESYEQYF. The CDR3 region has the DNA TGCAGCGTGGGGGGGTGGCGGGAGTCGTACGAGCAGTACTTC.

This clonotype was seen many times. The rearrangement joins TRBV12-3 or TRBV12-4 to TRBJ1-2; D gene ambiguous. This CDR3 region has 12 residues. The germline V and J ends were trimmed by 1 base and 6 bases, with 6 bases remaining between them. This chain's CDR3 is CASSLVGHGYTF. The CDR3 DNA reads as TGTGCCAGCAGTTTAGTCGGGCATGGCTACACCTTC.

This clonotype was seen a few times. The chain is built from TRBV6-2 or TRBV6-3 and TRBJ2-5; weak D call: TRBD1 (5 bases). The length of the CDR3 is 13 residues. Trimming left V 6 bases short and J 4 bases short, with 12 bases between. Germline CDR1 and CDR2: MNHEY and SVGEGT. The CDR3 DNA follows: TGTGCCAGCAGCCCCCCAGGGTCAGAGACCCAGTACTTC. This translates into CASSPPGSETQYF.

The V and J genes are TRBV12-3 or TRBV12-4 and TRBJ2-3, with 7 nucleotides matching TRBD1. The V segment lost 7 bases and the J segment 3 bases; nucleotides outside the gene matches: 4. CDR3 length: 13 residues. The CDR3 DNA is TGTGCCAGCATCCCGGACAGGACAGATACGCAGTATTTT. Its protein is CASIPDRTDTQYF.

The chain employs TRBV11-2 and TRBJ2-3; TRBD2 agrees at 9 bases. Looked up from germline, CDR1 is SGHAT and CDR2 is FQNNGV. The CDR3 runs to 21 residues. The junction had 20 bases not matched to a gene; V was cut back by 1 base and J by 3 bases. The CDR3 nucleotides read TGTGCCAGCAGCTTAGTAGTAGGGACACCTAAGACTAGCGGCGCAACAGATACGCAGTATTTT. It translates to CASSLVVGTPKTSGATDTQYF.

In its sample, this clonotype was seen a few times. The J gene is TRBJ2-7, the V gene TRBV12-3 or TRBV12-4; D not resolved. With 6 bases removed from V and 6 bases from J, the gap between germline ends came to 18 bases. The CDR3 contains 14 residues. The CDR3 reads CASRPRTLTSEQYF. CDR3 coding DNA: TGTGCCAGCAGACCGCGGACCCTTACTTCCGAGCAGTACTTC.

Of note for this clonotype: The DNA is omitted, as the CDR3 cannot be located on it reliably, and the CDR3 follows TCRdb's listing. The chain has TRBV5-6 and TRBJ1-2; TRBD1, the D gene given by the table, was not confirmed from the DNA. From its first to its last residue, the CDR3 has 11 amino acids. The V gene's germline CDR1 is SGHDT and CDR2 YYEEEE. This CDR3 is CASSLVGHGAF.

The chain carries TRBV12-3 or TRBV12-4 and TRBJ2-1, with 9 bases identical to TRBD2. With V trimmed by 7 bases and J by 8 bases, 24 bases remained unmatched. This CDR3 has 19 residues. The CDR3 DNA is TGTGCCAGCAATTCCTTTCGACATGTAGGGACTAGCACTGTCGATGAGCAGTTCTTC. Protein sequence: CASNSFRHVGTSTVDEQFF.

This clonotype was recorded many times. V is TRBV20-1 and J is TRBJ2-5, with TRBD1 as a possible D gene (5 bases). Trimming cost V 8 bases and J 5 bases, with 21 bases left between them. The CDR3 has 14 residues. Germline V gene lookup returns CDR1 DFQATT and CDR2 SNEGSKA (reference sequence). CDR3 sequence reads: CSIFSGSKGETQYF. CDR3 nucleotide sequence: TGCAGTATATTTTCGGGTAGCAAGGGGGAGACCCAGTACTTC.

In this sample, this clonotype turned up a few times. The chain carries TRBV15 and TRBJ2-7; D may be TRBD2 (5 bases). V lost 3 bases and J lost 2, with 11 bases in between. CDR1 is LNHNV, CDR2 YYDKDF, per germline (reference sequence). CDR3 length: 14 amino acids. The CDR3 region is CATSRDSQTYEQYF. Here the CDR3 DNA reads TGTGCCACCAGCAGGGACTCGCAGACCTACGAGCAGTACTTC. Full variable domain (outside the CDR3, taken from reference TRBV15 and TRBJ2-7): DAMVIQNPRYQVTQFGKPVTLSCSQTLNHNVMYWYQQKSSQAPKLLFHYYDKDFNNEADTPDNFQSRRPNTSFCFLDIRSPGLGDTAMYLCATSRDSQTYEQYFGPGTRLTVT.

A few counts support this clonotype. The rearrangement joins TRBV11-2 to TRBJ2-1; TRBD2 matches 8 bases. The CDR3 covers 15 residues. Germline V gene data show CDR1 as SGHAT and CDR2 as FQNNGV. V lost 6 bases and J lost 4; bases outside the gene matches: 8. This CDR3 reads CASRPKSGGYNEQFF. CDR3 bases: TGTGCCAGCAGACCTAAAAGCGGGGGTTACAATGAGCAGTTCTTC.

V is TRBV24-1 and J is TRBJ2-1; D perhaps matches TRBD1 (6 bases). CDR1 is KGHDR, CDR2 SFDVKD, per germline. Trimming took 6 bases from V and 8 from J, leaving 10 bases between them. This CDR3 comprises 12 residues. The CDR3 sequence is CATSQYRDEQFF. The CDR3, as DNA: TGTGCCACCAGTCAATACAGGGATGAGCAGTTCTTC.

V usage is TRBV20-1 and J usage is TRBJ2-1, with 7 bases fitting TRBD1. Germline CDR1 reads DFQATT; CDR2 reads SNEGSKA (reference sequence). This CDR3 is 14 amino acids long. The trim removed 1 base at V and 7 bases at J, leaving 7 bases unmatched. CDR3 coding DNA: TGCAGTGCTAGAGTTGCACAGGGGATAAATGAGCAGTTCTTC. The encoded protein is CSARVAQGINEQFF.